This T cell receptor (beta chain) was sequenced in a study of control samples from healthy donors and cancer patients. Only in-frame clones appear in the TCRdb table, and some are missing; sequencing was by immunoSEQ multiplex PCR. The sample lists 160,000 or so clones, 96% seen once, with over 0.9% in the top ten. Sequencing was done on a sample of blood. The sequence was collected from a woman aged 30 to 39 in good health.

DNA for the CDR3: TGTGCCAGCAGCTTAAGCCCCTACGAGCAGTACTTC. It translates to CASSLSPYEQYF. The chain recombines TRBV11-1 with TRBJ2-7; no definite D call. The CDR3 covers 12 residues. With 2 bases removed from V and 2 bases from J, the gap between germline ends came to 4 bases. Germline-derived CDR1 and CDR2 are SGHAT and FQDESV (reference sequence).